Each of the 10 T cell receptor beta chains below was sequenced from the same sample in a study of shared clonotypes between healthy human individuals. TCRdb's copy holds only in-frame clones and misses some; the assay was immunoSEQ multiplex PCR. The sample includes roughly 590,000 clones, about 95% of them seen just once. In the naive CD8 group, cells lacked CD45RO and were positively selected for CCR7, so terminally differentiated effector memory CD45RA+ cells were left out. Sequenced sample: naive CD8+ T cells sorted from blood. The receptors shown here come from a woman aged 25 to 39 in good health.

Note on this clone: Distinct nucleotide sequences in the sample also encode this CDR3. This rearrangement joins TRBV29-1 to TRBJ2-5; D remains unclear. TRBJ2-7 explains the end of the DNA better; the J call may be wrong. This CDR3 has 12 amino acids. The germline V gene has CDR1 SQVTM and CDR2 ANQGSEA. CDR3 sequence reads: CSVELGSYEQYF. DNA for the CDR3: TGCAGCGTTGAATTGGGAAGCTACGAGCAGTACTTC.

CDR3 sequence: CASSFRGTYTLSSYNEQFF. DNA for the CDR3: TGTGCCAGCAGTTTCCGTGGGACTTATACCCTAAGCTCCTACAATGAGCAGTTCTTC. The chain recombines TRBV27 with TRBJ2-1; D is possibly TRBD2 (6 bases). Trimming shortened V by 3 bases and J by 0 bases, and 21 bases separated the two germline ends. From germline, CDR1 is MNHEY and CDR2 SMNVEV (reference sequence). This CDR3 is built from 19 residues.

V usage is TRBV19 and J usage is TRBJ2-7; 8 bases line up with TRBD1. Trimming cost V 6 bases and J 1 base; bases outside gene matches: 8. The CDR3 has 15 amino acids. Germline CDR1 LNHDA, CDR2 SQIVND (reference sequence). The CDR3, as DNA: TGTGCCAGTAGGGCTGGGACAGGTGGATCCTACGAGCAGTACTTC. It yields the protein CASRAGTGGSYEQYF.

The J gene is TRBJ2-7, the V gene TRBV4-1; D is unresolved. Deletions cut 0 bases from V and 1 base from J, with 16 bases between. The CDR3 spans 17 residues. Germline V gene data show CDR1 as MGHRA and CDR2 as YSYEKL. CDR3 sequence reads: CASSQDEETAVSYEQYF. The CDR3 DNA reads as TGCGCCAGCAGCCAAGATGAAGAGACGGCAGTATCCTACGAGCAGTACTTC.

The rearrangement uses TRBV27 and TRBJ1-1; TRBD1 aligns across 7 bases. The CDR3 runs 15 residues. Germline lookup yields CDR1 MNHEY and CDR2 SMNVEV (reference sequence). Losses at the gene ends were 6 bases for V and 4 bases for J; bases not matched to a gene: 11. DNA of the CDR3: TGTGCCAGCAGCACCCCAGGGGGTCTGGGCACTGAAGCTTTCTTT. It is translated as CASSTPGGLGTEAFF.

This chain links TRBV28 with TRBJ1-1, with TRBD1 matching 9 bases. Trimming at V came to 5 bases and at J to 0 bases, leaving 13 bases not matched to a gene. Per germline, CDR1 MDHEN and CDR2 SYDVKM. The CDR3 totals 18 residues. CDR3 coding DNA: TGTGCCAGCAGTCACCCTGGGGGGACAGGGATCTTGAACACTGAAGCTTTCTTT. Translated: CASSHPGGTGILNTEAFF.

CDR3 in DNA: TGCAGCGTTGAACTTGGGACAGAGGCTGGCTACACCTTC. As protein: CSVELGTEAGYTF. This chain uses TRBV29-1 with TRBJ1-2; TRBD1 matches at 7 bases. Germline V gene data show CDR1 as SQVTM and CDR2 as ANQGSEA. This CDR3 is built from 13 residues. V shed 2 bases, J shed 7 bases, and the junction held 7 bases outside the gene matches.

The chain recombines TRBV30 with TRBJ1-5; D is undetermined. This CDR3 contains 13 residues. Per germline, CDR1 GTSNPN and CDR2 SVGIG (reference sequence). The V gene lost 1 base and the J gene lost 6 bases, with 10 bases spanning the gap. CDR3 amino acids: CAWSEGEPQPQHF. CDR3 nucleotides: TGTGCCTGGAGTGAGGGAGAACCTCAGCCCCAGCATTTT.

In this sample, this clone turned up a few times. Other DNA sequences in this sample translate to the same CDR3. The rearrangement uses TRBV5-4 and TRBJ2-7, with D hard to call. Germline V lookup: CDR1 SGHNT, CDR2 YYREEE (reference sequence). V was trimmed by 0 bases and J by 4 bases, leaving 8 bases between them. The CDR3 has 13 residues. In nucleotides, the CDR3 is TGTGCCAGCAGCTTGGCAGAGAATTACGAGCAGTACTTC. Amino acids: CASSLAENYEQYF.

V is TRBV29-1 and J is TRBJ2-7; a possible D gene is TRBD1 (5 bases). The CDR3 is 13 amino acids. Germline CDR1 SQVTM, CDR2 ANQGSEA. Trimming took 4 bases from V and 3 from J, leaving 13 bases between them. In DNA, the CDR3 is TGCAGCGTTGGGCAGGGAAGTATCTACGAGCAGTACTTC. This sequence encodes CSVGQGSIYEQYF.